Shown below are 5 T cell receptor beta chains from a single sample sequenced in a study of shared clonotypes between healthy human individuals. Cells designated naive CD8 were CD45RO-negative and were positively selected for CCR7, with terminally differentiated effector memory CD45RA+ cells excluded. Libraries were prepared by immunoSEQ multiplex PCR; TCRdb keeps only in-frame clonotypes and omits some of them. Counted here are over 2,000,000 clones, about 93% occurring once; the ten biggest clones make up 1.5% to 2%. Sequenced input: naive CD8+ T cells from PBMCs. The receptors shown here come from a man between 18 and 29 years old in good health. Some clones in this sample may be carry-over from other donors' samples.

The rearrangement links TRBV27 to TRBJ1-1; 8 nucleotides agree with TRBD1. Germline V gene data show CDR1 as MNHEY and CDR2 as SMNVEV (reference sequence). The CDR3 has 13 amino acids. V shed 5 bases, J shed 6 bases, and the junction held 5 bases outside the gene matches. CDR3 DNA: TGTGCCAGCAGTCTGGGACAGGAATCTGAAGCTTTCTTT. Translated, it gives CASSLGQESEAFF.

This clone was detected a few times. Other DNA sequences in the same sample also yield this CDR3. V usage is TRBV28 and J usage is TRBJ1-2, with D unresolved. Germline values: CDR1 MDHEN, CDR2 SYDVKM. The CDR3 loop spans 10 amino acids. Trimming shortened V by 8 bases and J by 3 bases, and 4 bases separated the two germline ends. CDR3 nucleotide sequence: TGTGCCAGCGGAGACTATGGCTACACCTTC. Translating gives CASGDYGYTF.

The chain uses TRBV28 and TRBJ2-7; 8 bases line up with TRBD1. The CDR3 length is 16 residues. Germline lookup yields CDR1 MDHEN and CDR2 SYDVKM. V shed 3 bases, J shed 2 bases, and the junction held 9 bases outside the gene matches. CDR3 sequence reads: CASSFFETGDPYEQYF. In DNA form, the CDR3 reads TGTGCCAGCAGTTTTTTCGAGACAGGGGATCCCTACGAGCAGTACTTC. The full variable domain, in which reference TRBV28 and TRBJ2-7 provide the parts outside the CDR3, is DVKVTQSSRYLVKRTGEKVFLECVQDMDHENMFWYRQDPGLGLRLIYFSYDVKMKEKGDIPEGYSVSREKKERFSLILESASTNQTSMYLCASSFFETGDPYEQYFGPGTRLTVT.

With regard to this clone: The sample has other DNA sequences that encode this CDR3 too. The chain recombines TRBV5-4 with TRBJ1-1; TRBD1 might be the D (5 bases). CDR1 and CDR2 from the germline V gene are SGHNT and YYREEE (reference sequence). CDR3 length: 13 amino acids. V gave up 5 bases and J gave up 1 base, with 9 bases separating them. CDR3 in amino acids: CASSHDRNTEAFF. CDR3 in DNA: TGTGCCAGCAGTCATGACAGGAACACTGAAGCTTTCTTT.

The gene calls are TRBV7-9 and TRBJ2-2; 7 bases align to TRBD1. The CDR3 totals 16 residues. Germline V CDR1 and CDR2: SEHNR, FQNEAQ (reference sequence). With V trimmed by 5 bases and J by 4 bases, 10 bases remained unmatched. In nucleotides, the CDR3 is TGTGCCAGCAGCCCCCGACGACAGGGTTTCACCGGGGAGCTGTTTTTT. Translated: CASSPRRQGFTGELFF.